Listed here are 5 T cell receptor beta chains from one sample, sequenced in a study of cytomegalovirus exposure and HLA in healthy donors. The PCR employed 60 Vbeta primers together with 13 Jbeta primers. Libraries were prepared by immunoSEQ multiplex PCR; TCRdb keeps only in-frame clonotypes and omits some of them. The repertoire includes more than 85,000 clones, around a tenth of them detected once, and around 5% sits in the top ten. Sequencing was performed on PBMCs. Every receptor here comes from a man aged 50 to 59 in good health and CMV-seropositive.

The V gene is TRBV15, the J gene TRBJ1-4; 7 bases are shared with TRBD1. The CDR3 is 15 amino acids. Germline values: CDR1 LNHNV, CDR2 YYDKDF (reference sequence). The ends lost 4 bases at V and 8 bases at J; junction bases unmatched: 10. The CDR3 spells CATSKEQGNREKLFF. The CDR3 region has the DNA TGTGCCACCAGCAAAGAACAGGGGAATCGGGAAAAACTGTTTTTT. The full variable domain, completed using reference TRBV15 and TRBJ1-4, is DAMVIQNPRYQVTQFGKPVTLSCSQTLNHNVMYWYQQKSSQAPKLLFHYYDKDFNNEADTPDNFQSRRPNTSFCFLDIRSPGLGDTAMYLCATSKEQGNREKLFFGSGTQLSVL.

This clone was picked up a small number of times. The J gene is TRBJ1-3, the V gene TRBV2; 11 nucleotides agree with TRBD1. The CDR3 covers 14 residues. V was clipped by 2 bases and J by 7 bases; unmatched bases: 1. From germline, CDR1 is SNHLY and CDR2 FYNNEI. The CDR3 loop is CASSEWDRGNTIYF. Here the CDR3 DNA reads TGTGCCAGCAGTGAATGGGACAGGGGGAACACCATATATTTT.

This clone was observed a handful of times. The CDR3: CASSRGTQGTDTQYF. The CDR3 nucleotides are TGTGCCAGCAGCCGCGGGACTCAAGGGACAGATACGCAGTATTTT. The V gene is TRBV7-3, the J gene TRBJ2-3, with TRBD2 as a possible D gene (6 bases). Trimming took 5 bases from V and 3 from J, leaving 15 bases between them. The CDR3 is 15 amino acids. Germline CDR1 SGHTA, CDR2 FQGTGA.

There are many counts of this clone. The chain uses TRBV4-1 and TRBJ2-7; tentative D call: TRBD2 (6 bases). The CDR3 has 15 residues. Germline V gives CDR1 MGHRA, CDR2 YSYEKL. The V and J ends lost 4 bases and 5 bases respectively, with 18 bases between them. The CDR3 DNA reads as TGCGCCAGCAGCCGGCCGGGGTTAGGGAGGAACGAGCAGTACTTC. Translated: CASSRPGLGRNEQYF.

This clone was detected a few times. The rearrangement uses TRBV7-6 and TRBJ2-1; the match to TRBD2 covers 15 bases. CDR3 length: 20 residues. V trimming: 2 bases; J trimming: 1 base; junction bases outside the gene matches: 9. Germline V gene data show CDR1 as SGHVS and CDR2 as FNYEAQ. The CDR3 bases are TGTGCCAGCAGCTTAAACTTTAGGGGGACTAGCGGGGGGTCCTACAATGAGCAGTTCTTC. Protein sequence: CASSLNFRGTSGGSYNEQFF.